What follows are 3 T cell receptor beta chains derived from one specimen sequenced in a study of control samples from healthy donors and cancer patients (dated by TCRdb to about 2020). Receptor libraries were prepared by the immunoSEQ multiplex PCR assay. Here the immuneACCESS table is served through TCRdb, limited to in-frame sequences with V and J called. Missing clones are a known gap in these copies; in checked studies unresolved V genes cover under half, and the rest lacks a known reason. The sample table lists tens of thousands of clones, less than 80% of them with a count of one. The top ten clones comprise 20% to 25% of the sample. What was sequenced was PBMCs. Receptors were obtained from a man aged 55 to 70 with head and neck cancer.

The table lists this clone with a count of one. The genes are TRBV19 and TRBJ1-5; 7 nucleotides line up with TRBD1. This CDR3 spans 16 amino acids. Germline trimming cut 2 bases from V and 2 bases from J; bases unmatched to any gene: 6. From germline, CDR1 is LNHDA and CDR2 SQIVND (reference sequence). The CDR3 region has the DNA TGTGCCAGTAGTATAAGGGAGGGGGCCGGCAATCAGCCCCAGCATTTT. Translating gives CASSIREGAGNQPQHF. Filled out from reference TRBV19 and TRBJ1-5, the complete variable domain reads DGGITQSPKYLFRKEGQNVTLSCEQNLNHDAMYWYRQDPGQGLRLIYYSQIVNDFQKGDIAEGYSVSREKKESFPLTVTSAQKNPTAFYLCASSIREGAGNQPQHFGDGTRLSIL.

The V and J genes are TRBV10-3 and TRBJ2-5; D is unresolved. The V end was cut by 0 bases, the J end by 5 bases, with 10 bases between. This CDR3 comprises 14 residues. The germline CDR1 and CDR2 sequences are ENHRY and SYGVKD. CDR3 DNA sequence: TGTGCCATCAGTGAGTCGAATGCAAAGGAGACCCAGTACTTC. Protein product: CAISESNAKETQYF.

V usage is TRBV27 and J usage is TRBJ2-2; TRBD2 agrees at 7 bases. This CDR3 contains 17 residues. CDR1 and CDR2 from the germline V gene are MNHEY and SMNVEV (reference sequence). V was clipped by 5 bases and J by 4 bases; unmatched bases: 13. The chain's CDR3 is CASSRGRGLGTTGELFF. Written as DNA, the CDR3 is TGTGCCAGCAGTCGCGGGAGAGGGCTGGGAACCACCGGGGAGCTGTTTTTT.